The 3 T cell receptor beta chains below all came from one sample that was sequenced in a study of T cell responses to AZD1222 COVID-19 vaccine. TCRdb keeps only in-frame clones here, not all; method: immunoSEQ multiplex PCR. This repertoire shows over 80,000 clones, 80% to 90% found once; its top ten account for 31%. Specimen: peripheral blood, collected on day 0 of AZD1222 vaccination. The receptors here all came from an adult in good health.

The chain has TRBV12-5 and TRBJ2-4; 9 bases fit TRBD1. Trimming removed 1 base from V and 0 bases from J; junction bases left unmatched: 10. Germline V gene sequence: CDR1 LGHNT, CDR2 FRNRAP. This CDR3 is built from 19 residues. The CDR3 sequence: CASGLGGTGPQGAKNIQYF. The CDR3, as DNA: TGTGCTAGTGGTTTGGGGGGGACAGGGCCTCAAGGAGCCAAAAACATTCAGTACTTC.

The rearrangement uses TRBV9 and TRBJ2-7, with D perhaps TRBD2 (6 bases). V lost 0 bases, J lost 3 bases, and 16 bases lay in between. This CDR3 comprises 16 residues. Germline assignment: CDR1 SGDLS and CDR2 YYNGEE. Here the CDR3 reads CASSVATGGPLYEQYF. CDR3 nucleotide sequence: TGTGCCAGCAGCGTAGCTACCGGAGGGCCACTCTACGAGCAGTACTTC.

V gene TRBV15 combines with J gene TRBJ2-7; 13 nucleotides agree with TRBD2. Unmatched junction bases numbered 9, after V lost 1 base and J lost 0 bases. The germline V gene has CDR1 LNHNV and CDR2 YYDKDF (reference sequence). The CDR3 sequence is 19 residues long. This CDR3 reads CATSRVKGTSGTISYEQYF. In DNA form, the CDR3 reads TGTGCCACCAGCAGAGTCAAGGGGACTAGCGGGACCATCTCCTACGAGCAGTACTTC. The variable domain in full, completed from reference TRBV15 and TRBJ2-7, reads DAMVIQNPRYQVTQFGKPVTLSCSQTLNHNVMYWYQQKSSQAPKLLFHYYDKDFNNEADTPDNFQSRRPNTSFCFLDIRSPGLGDTAMYLCATSRVKGTSGTISYEQYFGPGTRLTVT.